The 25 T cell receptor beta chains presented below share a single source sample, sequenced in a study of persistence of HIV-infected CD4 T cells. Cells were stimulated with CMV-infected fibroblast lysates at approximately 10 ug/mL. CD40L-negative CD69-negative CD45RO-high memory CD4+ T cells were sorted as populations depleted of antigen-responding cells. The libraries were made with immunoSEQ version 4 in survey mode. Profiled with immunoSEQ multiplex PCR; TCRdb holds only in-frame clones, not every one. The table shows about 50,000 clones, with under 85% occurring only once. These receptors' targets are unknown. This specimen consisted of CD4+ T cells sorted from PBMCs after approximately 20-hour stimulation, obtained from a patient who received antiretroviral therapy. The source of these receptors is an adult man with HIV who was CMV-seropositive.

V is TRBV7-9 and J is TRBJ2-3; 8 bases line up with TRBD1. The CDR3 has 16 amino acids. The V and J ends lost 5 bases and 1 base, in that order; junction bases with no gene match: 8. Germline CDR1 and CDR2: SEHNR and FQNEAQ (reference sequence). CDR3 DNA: TGTGCCAGCAGCCCGTACGGGACAGGCCGCACAGATACGCAGTATTTT. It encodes CASSPYGTGRTDTQYF.

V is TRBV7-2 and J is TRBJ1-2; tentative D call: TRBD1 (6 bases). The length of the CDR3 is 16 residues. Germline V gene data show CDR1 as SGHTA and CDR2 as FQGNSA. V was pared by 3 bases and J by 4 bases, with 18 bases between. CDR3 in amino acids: CASSFPGASPSYGYTF. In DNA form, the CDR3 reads TGTGCCAGCAGCTTCCCAGGGGCTTCCCCCTCCTATGGCTACACCTTC. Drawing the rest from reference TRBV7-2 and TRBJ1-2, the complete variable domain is GAGVSQSPSNKVTEKGKDVELRCDPISGHTALYWYRQSLGQGLEFLIYFQGNSAPDKSGLPSDRFSAERTGGSVSTLTIQRTQQEDSAVYLCASSFPGASPSYGYTFGSGTRLTVV.

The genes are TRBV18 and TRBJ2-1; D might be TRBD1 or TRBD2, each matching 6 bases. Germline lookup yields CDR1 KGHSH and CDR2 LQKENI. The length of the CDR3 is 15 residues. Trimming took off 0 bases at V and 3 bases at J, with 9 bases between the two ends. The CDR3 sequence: CASSPPQGLYNEQFF. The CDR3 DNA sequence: TGTGCCAGCTCACCACCACAGGGACTCTACAATGAGCAGTTCTTC.

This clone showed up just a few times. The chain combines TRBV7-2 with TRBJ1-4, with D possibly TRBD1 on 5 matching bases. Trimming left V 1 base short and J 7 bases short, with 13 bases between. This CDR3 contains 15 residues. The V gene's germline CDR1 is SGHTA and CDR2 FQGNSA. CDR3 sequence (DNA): TGTGCCAGCAGCTTAGGGGACCGAGTTAGTGAAAAACTGTTTTTT. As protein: CASSLGDRVSEKLFF.

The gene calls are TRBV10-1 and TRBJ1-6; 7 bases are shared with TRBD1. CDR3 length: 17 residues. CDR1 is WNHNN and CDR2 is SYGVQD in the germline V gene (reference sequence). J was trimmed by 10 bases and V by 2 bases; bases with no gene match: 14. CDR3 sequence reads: CASSEARGGATYSPLHF. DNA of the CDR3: TGCGCCAGCAGTGAGGCCAGGGGGGGCGCGACGTACTCACCCCTCCACTTT.

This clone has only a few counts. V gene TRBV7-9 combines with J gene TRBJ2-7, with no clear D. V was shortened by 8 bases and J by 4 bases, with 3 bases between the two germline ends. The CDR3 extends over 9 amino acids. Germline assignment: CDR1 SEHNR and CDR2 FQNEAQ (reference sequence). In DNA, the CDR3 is TGTGCCAGCGGTTACGAGCAGTACTTC. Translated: CASGYEQYF.

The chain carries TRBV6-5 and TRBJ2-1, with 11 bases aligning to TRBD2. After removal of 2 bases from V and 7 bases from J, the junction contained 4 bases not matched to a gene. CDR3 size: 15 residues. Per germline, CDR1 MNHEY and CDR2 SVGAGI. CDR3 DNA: TGTGCCAGCAGTTACAGGGGGACTAGCGGAAATGAGCAGTTCTTC. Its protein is CASSYRGTSGNEQFF.

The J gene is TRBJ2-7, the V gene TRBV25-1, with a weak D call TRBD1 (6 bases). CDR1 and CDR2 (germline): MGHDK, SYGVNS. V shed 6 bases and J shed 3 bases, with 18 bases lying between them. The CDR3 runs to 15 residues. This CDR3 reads CASSPEGVRRYEQYF. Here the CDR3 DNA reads TGTGCCAGCAGCCCAGAGGGGGTTCGGCGCTACGAGCAGTACTTC.

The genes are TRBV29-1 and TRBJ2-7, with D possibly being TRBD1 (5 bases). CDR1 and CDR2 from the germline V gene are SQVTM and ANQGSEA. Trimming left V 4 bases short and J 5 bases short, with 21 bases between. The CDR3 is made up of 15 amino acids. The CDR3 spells CSVVVRWQGSHEQYF. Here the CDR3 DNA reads TGCAGCGTTGTTGTACGATGGCAGGGAAGCCACGAGCAGTACTTC.

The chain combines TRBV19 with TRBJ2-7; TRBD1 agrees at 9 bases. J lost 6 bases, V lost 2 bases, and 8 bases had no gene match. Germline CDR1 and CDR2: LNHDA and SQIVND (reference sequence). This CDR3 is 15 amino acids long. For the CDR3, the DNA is TGTGCCAGTAGTATATCAGGGACAGGGAGATTCGAGCAGTACTTC. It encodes CASSISGTGRFEQYF.

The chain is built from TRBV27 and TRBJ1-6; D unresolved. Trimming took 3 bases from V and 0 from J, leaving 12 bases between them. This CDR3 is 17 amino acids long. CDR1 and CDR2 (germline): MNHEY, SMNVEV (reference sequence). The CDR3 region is CASSFSPTSSYNSPLHF. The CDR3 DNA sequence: TGTGCCAGCAGTTTTTCACCGACTAGCTCCTATAATTCACCCCTCCACTTT.

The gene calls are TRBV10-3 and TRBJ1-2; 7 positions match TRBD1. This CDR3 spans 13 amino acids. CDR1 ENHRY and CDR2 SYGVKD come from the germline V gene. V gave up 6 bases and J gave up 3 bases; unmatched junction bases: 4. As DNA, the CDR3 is TGTGCCATCAGGGAGGGGGCGGACTATGGCTACACCTTC. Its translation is CAIREGADYGYTF.

Here the CDR3 reads CASSRGLAGLRDTQYF. The CDR3 region has the DNA TGCGCCAGCAGTCGTGGACTAGCGGGACTAAGAGATACGCAGTATTTT. The chain combines TRBV5-1 with TRBJ2-3, with 12 bases identical to TRBD2. Germline V gene sequence: CDR1 SGHRS, CDR2 YFSETQ. With V trimmed by 5 bases and J by 5 bases, 9 bases remained unmatched. The CDR3 totals 16 residues.

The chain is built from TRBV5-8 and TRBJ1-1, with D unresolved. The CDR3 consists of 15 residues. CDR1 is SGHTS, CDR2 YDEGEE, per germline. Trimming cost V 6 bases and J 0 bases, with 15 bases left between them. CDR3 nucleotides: TGTGCCAGCAACGAAGGGAGCTACATGAACACTGAAGCTTTCTTT. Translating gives CASNEGSYMNTEAFF.

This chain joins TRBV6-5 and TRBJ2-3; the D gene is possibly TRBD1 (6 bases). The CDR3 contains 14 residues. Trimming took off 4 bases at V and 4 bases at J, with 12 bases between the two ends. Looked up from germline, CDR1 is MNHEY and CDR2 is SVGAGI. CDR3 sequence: CASSSRRTADTQYF. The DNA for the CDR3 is TGTGCCAGCAGTTCCAGACGGACAGCAGATACGCAGTATTTT.

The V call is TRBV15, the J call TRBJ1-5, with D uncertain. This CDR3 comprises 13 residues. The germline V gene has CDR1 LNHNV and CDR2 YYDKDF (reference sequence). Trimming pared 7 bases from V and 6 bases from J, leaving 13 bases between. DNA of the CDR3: TGTGCCACCACTATAGGCTCATTTCAGCCCCAGCATTTT. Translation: CATTIGSFQPQHF.

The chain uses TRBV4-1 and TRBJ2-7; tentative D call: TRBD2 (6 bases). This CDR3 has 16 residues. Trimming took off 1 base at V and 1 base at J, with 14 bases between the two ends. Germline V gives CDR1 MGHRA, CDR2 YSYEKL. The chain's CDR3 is CASSQGRAGRSYEQYF. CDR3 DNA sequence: TGCGCCAGCAGCCAAGGGAGGGCGGGGAGGTCCTACGAGCAGTACTTC.

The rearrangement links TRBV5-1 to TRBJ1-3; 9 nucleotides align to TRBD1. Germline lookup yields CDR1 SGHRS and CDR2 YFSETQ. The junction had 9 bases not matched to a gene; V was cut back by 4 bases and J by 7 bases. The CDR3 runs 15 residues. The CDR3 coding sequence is TGCGCCAGCAGCAGGGAAGGGACAGGGTTGAACACCATATATTTT. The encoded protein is CASSREGTGLNTIYF.

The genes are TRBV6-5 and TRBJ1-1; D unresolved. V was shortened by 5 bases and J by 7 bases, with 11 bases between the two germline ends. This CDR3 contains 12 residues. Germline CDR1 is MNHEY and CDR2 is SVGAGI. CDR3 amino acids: CASSRVLGEAFF. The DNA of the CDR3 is TGTGCCAGCAGTAGGGTATTGGGTGAAGCTTTCTTT.

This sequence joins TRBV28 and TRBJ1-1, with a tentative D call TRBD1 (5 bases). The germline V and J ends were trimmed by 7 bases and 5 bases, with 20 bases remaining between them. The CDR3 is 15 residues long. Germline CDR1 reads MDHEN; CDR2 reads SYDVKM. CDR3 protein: CASNYPGTQRTEAFF. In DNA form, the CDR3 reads TGTGCCAGCAACTATCCAGGGACCCAACGGACTGAAGCTTTCTTT.

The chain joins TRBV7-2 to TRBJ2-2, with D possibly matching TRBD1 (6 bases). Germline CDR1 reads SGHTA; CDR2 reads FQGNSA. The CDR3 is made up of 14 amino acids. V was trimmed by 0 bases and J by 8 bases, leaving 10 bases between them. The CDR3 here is CASSLALGAGELFF. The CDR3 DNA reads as TGTGCCAGCAGCTTAGCGCTGGGGGCGGGGGAGCTGTTTTTT.

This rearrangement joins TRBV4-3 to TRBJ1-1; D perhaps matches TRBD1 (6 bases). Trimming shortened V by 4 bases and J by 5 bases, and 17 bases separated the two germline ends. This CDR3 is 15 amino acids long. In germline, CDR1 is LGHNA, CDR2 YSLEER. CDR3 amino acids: CASSLQTGLWTEAFF. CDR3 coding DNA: TGCGCCAGCAGCCTCCAAACAGGGTTGTGGACTGAAGCTTTCTTT.

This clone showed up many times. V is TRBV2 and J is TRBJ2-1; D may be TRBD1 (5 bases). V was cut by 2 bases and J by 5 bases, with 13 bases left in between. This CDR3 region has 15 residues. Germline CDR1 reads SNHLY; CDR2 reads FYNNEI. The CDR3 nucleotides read TGTGCCAGCAGTGAACAGGGAAATTGGAACAATGAGCAGTTCTTC. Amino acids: CASSEQGNWNNEQFF.

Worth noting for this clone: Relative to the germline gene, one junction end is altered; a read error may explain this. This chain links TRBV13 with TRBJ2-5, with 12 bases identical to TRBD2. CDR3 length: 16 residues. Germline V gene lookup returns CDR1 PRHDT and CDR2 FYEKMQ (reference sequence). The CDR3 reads CASSLGLAGIEETQYF. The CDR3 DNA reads TGTGCCAGCAGCCTAGGACTAGCGGGAATCGAAGAGACCCAGTACTTC.

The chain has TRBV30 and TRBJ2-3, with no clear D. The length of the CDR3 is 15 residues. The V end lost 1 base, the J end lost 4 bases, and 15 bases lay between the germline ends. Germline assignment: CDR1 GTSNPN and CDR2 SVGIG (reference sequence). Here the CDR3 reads CAWSAVSLRADTQYF. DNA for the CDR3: TGTGCCTGGAGTGCAGTGTCTCTCCGGGCAGATACGCAGTATTTT.